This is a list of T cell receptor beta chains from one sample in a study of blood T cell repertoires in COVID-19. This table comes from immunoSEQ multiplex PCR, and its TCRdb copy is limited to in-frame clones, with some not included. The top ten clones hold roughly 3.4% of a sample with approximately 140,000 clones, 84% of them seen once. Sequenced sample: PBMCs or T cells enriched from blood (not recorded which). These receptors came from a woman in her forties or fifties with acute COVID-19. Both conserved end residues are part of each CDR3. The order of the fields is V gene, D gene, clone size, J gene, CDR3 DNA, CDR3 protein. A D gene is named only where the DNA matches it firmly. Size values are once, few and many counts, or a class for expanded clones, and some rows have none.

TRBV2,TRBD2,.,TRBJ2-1,TGTGCCAGCAGTGTATTGCAGGCCGGTGGGGAGGGCCGGATGAATGAGCAGTTCTTC,CASSVLQAGGEGRMNEQFF
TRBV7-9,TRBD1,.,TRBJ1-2,TGTGCCAGCAGCTCGGGACAGGCGACAAACTATGGCTACACCTTC,CASSSGQATNYGYTF
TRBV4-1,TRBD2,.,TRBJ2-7,TGCGCCAGCAGCCAAGATCCGCCGCGGGGGACCTACGAGCAGTACTTC,CASSQDPPRGTYEQYF
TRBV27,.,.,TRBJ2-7,TGTGCCAGCAGTTCAAACAGCCTTCCCTACGAGCAGTACTTC,CASSSNSLPYEQYF
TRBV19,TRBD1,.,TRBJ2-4,TGTGCCAGTACCGAAACAGGGGGCTTCGGAGCCATTCAGTACTTC,CASTETGGFGAIQYF
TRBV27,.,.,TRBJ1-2,TGTGCCAGCAGTTTAGGTAGCTTGGGCTATGGCTACACCTTC,CASSLGSLGYGYTF
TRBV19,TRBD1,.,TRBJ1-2,TGTGCCAGTACCCCGGTGCCCGGGACAGGGAACTATGTCTACACCTTC,CASTPVPGTGNYVYTF
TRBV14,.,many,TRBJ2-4,TGTGCCAGCAGCCACGCGGCAGGGGTCGGCGAAAACATTCAGTACTTC,CASSHAAGVGENIQYF
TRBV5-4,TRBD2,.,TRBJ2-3,TGTGCCAGCAGCTTTCGGGGACTAGCGGGATCGGATACGCAGTATTTT,CASSFRGLAGSDTQYF
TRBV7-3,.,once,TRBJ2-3,TGTGCCAGCAGCTCCGCCGGGACTAGCACAGATACGCAGTATTTT,CASSSAGTSTDTQYF
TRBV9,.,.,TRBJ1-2,TGTGCCAGCACGGAGGCGGCCAACTATGGCTACACCTTC,CASTEAANYGYTF
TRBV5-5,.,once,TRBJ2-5,TGTGCCAGCAAGAGAGGGGAGGTTGTGGAGACCCAGTACTTC,CASKRGEVVETQYF
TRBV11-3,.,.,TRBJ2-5,TGTGCCAGCAGCTTAGCCGGGTCTCAAGAGACCCAGTACTTC,CASSLAGSQETQYF
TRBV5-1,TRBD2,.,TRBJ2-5,TGCGCCAGCAGCTTGCCTAGCGGAGAAGAGACCCAGTACTTC,CASSLPSGEETQYF
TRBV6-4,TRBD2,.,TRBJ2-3,TGTGCCAGCAGTCCGGGACTAGCGGGAGATACGCAGTATTTT,CASSPGLAGDTQYF
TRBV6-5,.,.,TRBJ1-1,TGTGCCAGCAGGGCGGGCACGAACACTGAAGCTTTCTTT,CASRAGTNTEAFF
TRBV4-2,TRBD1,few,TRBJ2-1,TGTGCCAGCAGCCAATCCCAACGGGACAGGGTGTTGAATGAGCAGTTCTTC,CASSQSQRDRVLNEQFF
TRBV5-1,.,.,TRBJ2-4,TGCGCCAGCAGCTTGGAAAGACAGGCCCCTAGGGACATTCAGTACTTC,CASSLERQAPRDIQYF
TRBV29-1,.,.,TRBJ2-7,TGCAGCGTTGGACAGGTAGGCTCCTACGAGCAGTACTTC,CSVGQVGSYEQYF
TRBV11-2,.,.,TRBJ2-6,TGTGCCAGCAACCTAGGACAGGGGGCCAACGTCCTGACTTTC,CASNLGQGANVLTF
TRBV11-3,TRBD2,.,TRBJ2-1,TGTGCCAGCAGCTTGGATTCTAGCGGGAGGGCGAATGAGCAGTTCTTC,CASSLDSSGRANEQFF
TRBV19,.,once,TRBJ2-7,TGTGCCAGTAGTAGTGACTCATCCTACGAGCAGTACTTC,CASSSDSSYEQYF
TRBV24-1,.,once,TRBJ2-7,TGTGCCACCAGTGATCCCTTGACAGGAACCTACGAGCAGTACTTC,CATSDPLTGTYEQYF
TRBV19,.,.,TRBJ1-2,TGTGCCAGTAGCCCCGACAGGACCTATGGCTACACCTTC,CASSPDRTYGYTF
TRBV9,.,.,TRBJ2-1,TGTGCCAGCACCCGAGGGGGGGGGTCCTACAATGAGCAGTTCTTC,CASTRGGGSYNEQFF
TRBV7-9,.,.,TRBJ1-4,TGTGCCAGCAGCTCCCCCTACAATGAAAAACTGTTTTTT,CASSSPYNEKLFF
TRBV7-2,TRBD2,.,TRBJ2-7,TGTGCCAGCAGCTTACCTCCGGGACTAGACCTGTACTTC,CASSLPPGLDLYF
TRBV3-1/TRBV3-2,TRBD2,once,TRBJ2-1,TGTGCCAGCAGCCAAGGGACTAGCGGGGGAAAGCAGTTCTTC,CASSQGTSGGKQFF
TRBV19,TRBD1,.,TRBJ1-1,TGTGCCAGTAGTCCGAGGACAGGATATAACACTGAAGCTTTCTTT,CASSPRTGYNTEAFF
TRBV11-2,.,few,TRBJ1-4,TGTGCCAGCAGTCTACAGCCGTCTAATGAAAAACTGTTTTTT,CASSLQPSNEKLFF
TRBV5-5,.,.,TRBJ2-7,TGTGCCAGCAGCTGGCGCGAGGGCGGATTAGGCTACGAGCAGTACTTC,CASSWREGGLGYEQYF
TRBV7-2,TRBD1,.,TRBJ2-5,TGTGCCAGCAGCTTAGACACAGGGGGCTGGGAGACCCAGTACTTC,CASSLDTGGWETQYF